This is a list of T cell receptor beta chains from one sample in a study of cytomegalovirus exposure and HLA in healthy donors. Clones were read by immunoSEQ multiplex PCR, and TCRdb kept only the in-frame ones, dropping some. Altogether under 200,000 clones are present, 68% being singletons, with the ten largest covering 3.5% to 5.5%. Sample: PBMCs. The origin of the receptors is a woman in her late teens or twenties in good health and CMV-seropositive. Each CDR3 is given with its conserved first and last residue. A D gene is named only where the DNA matches it firmly. A row's size may be missing; if present it is once, few, many or a size class.

V	size	J	D	CDR3	DNA
TRBV7-9	.	TRBJ2-2	TRBD1	CASSSPGQGPHTGELFF	TGTGCCAGCAGCTCCCCGGGACAGGGGCCTCACACCGGGGAGCTGTTTTTT
TRBV27	.	TRBJ2-5	TRBD1	CASSQGAFREQYF	TGTGCCAGCAGTCAGGGGGCATTCCGGGAGCAGTACTTC
TRBV7-8	.	TRBJ2-1	.	CASSYPGTYNEQFF	TGTGCCAGCAGCTACCCGGGGACCTACAATGAGCAGTTCTTC
TRBV27	few	TRBJ2-7	.	CASSSTYEQYF	TGTGCCAGCAGCAGTACCTACGAGCAGTACTTC
TRBV4-1	.	TRBJ2-7	TRBD2	CASSQAAREGSYEQYF	TGCGCCAGCAGCCAAGCTGCCCGGGAGGGCTCCTACGAGCAGTACTTC
TRBV6-6	.	TRBJ2-1	.	CASSVFRSSYNEQFF	TGTGCCAGCAGTGTCTTTAGGAGCTCCTACAATGAGCAGTTCTTC
TRBV6-6	few	TRBJ1-1	.	CASTNTEAFF	TGTGCCAGCACTAACACTGAAGCTTTCTTT
TRBV7-8	.	TRBJ2-7	TRBD2	CASSQASGVNYEQYF	TGTGCCAGCAGCCAGGCTAGCGGGGTTAACTACGAGCAGTACTTC
TRBV30	.	TRBJ2-3	TRBD2	CAWRLAGGRDTQYF	TGTGCCTGGAGACTAGCGGGGGGGCGCGATACGCAGTATTTT
TRBV28	.	TRBJ2-7	.	CASTTGMNEQYF	TGTGCCAGCACAACGGGAATGAACGAGCAGTACTTC
TRBV5-4	.	TRBJ2-3	TRBD2	CASSLVGTSGRVADTQYF	TGTGCCAGCAGCTTGGTAGGGACTAGCGGGAGGGTCGCAGATACGCAGTATTTT
TRBV5-1	once	TRBJ1-6	.	CASSLTSSSYNSPLHF	TGCGCCAGCAGCTTGACCTCGAGCTCCTATAATTCACCCCTCCACTTT
TRBV5-6	.	TRBJ1-3	.	CASSLPSSGNTIYF	TGTGCCAGCAGCTTGCCAAGCTCGGGAAACACCATATATTTT
TRBV5-6	.	TRBJ2-7	TRBD2	CASSPFLAENYEQYF	TGTGCCAGCAGCCCGTTTCTAGCGGAGAACTACGAGCAGTACTTC
TRBV6-1	once	TRBJ1-1	TRBD1	CASSDYRGAEAFF	TGTGCCAGCAGTGACTACAGGGGGGCTGAAGCTTTCTTT
TRBV13	.	TRBJ2-7	.	CASSLPSNYEQYF	TGTGCCAGCAGCTTACCCAGTAACTACGAGCAGTACTTC
TRBV6-6	few	TRBJ2-7	.	CASSYRREQGEQYF	TGTGCCAGCAGTTACCGGAGGGAGCAGGGCGAGCAGTACTTC
TRBV6-5	few	TRBJ1-2	.	CASRERDIRGYTF	TGTGCCAGCAGAGAGAGGGACATCCGGGGCTACACCTTC
TRBV25-1	.	TRBJ1-2	.	CASSARGGSYGYTF	TGTGCCAGCAGTGCCAGGGGAGGGTCGTATGGCTACACCTTC
TRBV30	.	TRBJ1-1	TRBD1	CALTGDKAEAFF	TGTGCCTTAACAGGGGATAAGGCGGAAGCTTTCTTT
TRBV30	.	TRBJ1-1	TRBD1	CAWSKLGQANTEAFF	TGTGCCTGGAGTAAATTGGGACAGGCGAACACTGAAGCTTTCTTT
TRBV7-2	.	TRBJ1-6	.	CASSLAGTHNSPLHF	TGTGCCAGCAGCTTAGCCGGGACACACAATTCACCCCTCCACTTT
TRBV9	.	TRBJ2-7	TRBD2	CASSVSSGGSYEQYF	TGTGCCAGCAGCGTCTCTAGCGGAGGCTCCTACGAGCAGTACTTC
TRBV6-5	.	TRBJ1-1	.	CASSRETMNTEAFF	TGTGCCAGCAGCAGGGAAACCATGAACACTGAAGCTTTCTTT
TRBV7-8	.	TRBJ2-5	.	CASSPIRGFQETQYF	TGTGCCAGCAGTCCTATTAGGGGGTTTCAAGAGACCCAGTACTTC
TRBV6-5	.	TRBJ1-1	.	CASSYEPSGNTEAFF	TGTGCCAGCAGTTACGAACCTTCAGGAAACACTGAAGCTTTCTTT
TRBV28	few	TRBJ2-1	TRBD2	CASKIAGGQYNEQFF	TGTGCCAGCAAAATAGCGGGAGGGCAATACAATGAGCAGTTCTTC
TRBV19	.	TRBJ2-1	TRBD2	CASSIGGGGYEQFF	TGTGCCAGTAGTATAGGGGGCGGGGGATACGAGCAGTTCTTC
TRBV2	.	TRBJ1-4	.	CASSGQFEKLFF	TGTGCCAGCAGTGGACAGTTCGAAAAACTGTTTTTT
TRBV5-4	.	TRBJ2-7	.	CASSSQREQYF	TGTGCCAGCAGCTCCCAGCGCGAGCAGTACTTC
TRBV7-9	.	TRBJ2-1	TRBD1	CASSLSTGTDIYNEQFF	TGTGCCAGCAGCTTATCCACCGGGACAGATATCTACAATGAGCAGTTCTTC
TRBV27	.	TRBJ2-7	TRBD1	CASSLSTPYRGSSYEQYF	TGTGCCAGCAGTTTATCGACCCCTTACAGGGGAAGCTCCTACGAGCAGTACTTC
TRBV11-3	.	TRBJ2-1	.	CASSSSSPEWNEQFF	TGTGCCAGCAGCTCCTCTAGCCCCGAGTGGAATGAGCAGTTCTTC
TRBV2	.	TRBJ1-2	.	CASSETANYGYTF	TGTGCCAGCAGTGAGACAGCTAACTATGGCTACACCTTC
TRBV5-1	.	TRBJ2-2	TRBD1	CASSKPGGAAGELFF	TGCGCCAGCAGTAAACCAGGGGGCGCCGCCGGGGAGCTGTTTTTT
TRBV30	.	TRBJ1-3	TRBD1	CAWSGTGRNTIYF	TGTGCCTGGTCCGGGACAGGGAGAAACACCATATATTTT
TRBV27	.	TRBJ2-1	TRBD2	CASSHDLAGGWDEQFF	TGTGCCAGCAGCCATGACCTAGCGGGTGGATGGGACGAGCAGTTCTTC
TRBV10-3	.	TRBJ1-6	.	CAISDTGNNSPLHF	TGTGCCATCAGTGACACAGGGAATAATTCACCCCTCCACTTT
TRBV9	.	TRBJ2-7	.	CASSVDSREYEQYF	TGTGCCAGCAGCGTAGACTCCAGGGAATACGAGCAGTACTTC
TRBV6-6	few	TRBJ1-2	TRBD1	CASSYPGQPYGYTF	TGTGCCAGCAGTTACCCGGGACAGCCCTATGGCTACACCTTC
TRBV18	.	TRBJ1-5	TRBD1	CASSSQGANNQPQHF	TGTGCCAGCTCATCACAGGGGGCGAACAATCAGCCCCAGCATTTT
TRBV6-5	.	TRBJ2-5	TRBD1	CASSVTGEQETQYF	TGTGCCAGCAGTGTGACAGGGGAGCAGGAGACCCAGTACTTC
TRBV30	.	TRBJ2-6	.	CAWTAGSGANVLTF	TGTGCCTGGACCGCGGGCTCTGGGGCCAACGTCCTGACTTTC
TRBV19	.	TRBJ1-1	.	CASTTRASTEAFF	TGTGCCAGTACCACGAGGGCCAGCACTGAAGCTTTCTTT
TRBV29-1	few	TRBJ2-1	TRBD2	CSVEAGGGTYNEQFF	TGCAGCGTTGAAGCCGGCGGGGGAACCTACAATGAGCAGTTCTTC
TRBV18	.	TRBJ1-1	.	CASSPPRNRARPEAFF	TGTGCCAGCTCACCACCTCGAAACAGGGCTCGCCCTGAAGCTTTCTTT
TRBV7-2	.	TRBJ2-7	TRBD2	CASSLDWTSGGYEQYF	TGTGCCAGCAGCTTAGACTGGACTAGCGGGGGCTACGAGCAGTACTTC
TRBV19	.	TRBJ1-1	.	CASSIRGKMGTEAFF	TGTGCCAGTAGTATCAGGGGAAAGATGGGCACTGAAGCTTTCTTT
TRBV28	.	TRBJ2-5	.	CASSLGGAGETQYF	TGTGCCAGCAGTCTGGGCGGTGCGGGGGAGACCCAGTACTTC
TRBV2	few	TRBJ1-2	.	CASRSAGANNGYTF	TGTGCCAGCAGGTCAGCAGGGGCGAATAATGGCTACACCTTC
TRBV30	.	TRBJ1-2	.	CAWRGQQYGYTF	TGTGCCTGGAGGGGGCAGCAGTATGGCTACACCTTC
TRBV2	.	TRBJ1-3	TRBD1	CATGKQGTSGNTIYF	TGTGCCACCGGAAAACAGGGGACCTCTGGAAACACCATATATTTT
TRBV28	few	TRBJ2-3	.	CATQNQGFSTDTQYF	TGTGCCACTCAAAACCAGGGATTTAGCACAGATACGCAGTATTTT
TRBV4-3	.	TRBJ2-7	.	CASSQELLSHEQYF	TGCGCCAGCAGCCAAGAACTCTTATCCCACGAGCAGTACTTC
TRBV19	few	TRBJ2-1	TRBD1	CASSPYLGQGVNEQFF	TGTGCCAGTAGCCCCTACTTGGGACAGGGGGTGAATGAGCAGTTCTTC